This T cell receptor beta chain originates from a study of cytomegalovirus exposure and HLA in healthy donors. About the study: Out of about 179 million T cells, an earlier analysis found 117 million unique TCR beta sequences in total. Findings and caveats of the study: The authors later found TCR association rates varying by HLA locus, with DRB1 most and HLA-C fewest. Indistinguishability led to the exclusion of some V segments, TRBV6-2 and TRBV6-3 included.

The PCR had 60 Vbeta and 13 Jbeta primers. Sequencing was performed with immunoSEQ multiplex PCR; in TCRdb, only in-frame clones are kept and a portion is missing. The sample carries 190,000 or so clones, 70% to 85% recorded once. The V gene lost 4 bases and the J gene lost 10 bases, with 12 bases spanning the gap. CDR1 and CDR2 from the germline V gene are SNHLY and FYNNEI. This CDR3 is built from 12 residues. About this clone itself: Its antigen is as yet unknown.

What was sequenced was PBMCs. The V call is TRBV2, the J call TRBJ2-3; tentative D call: TRBD1 (7 bases). This sequence was found in a boy aged 2 to 10 in good health and CMV-seronegative. The CDR3 region has the DNA TGTGCCAGCAGTGGTGACAGGGAGGCGCAGTATTTT. Amino acid sequence: CASSGDREAQYF.